The next 25 T cell receptor beta chains were all read from a single sample in a study of T cell responses to AZD1222 COVID-19 vaccine. Some clones are missing from TCRdb's copy, which holds only in-frame ones; the method was immunoSEQ multiplex PCR. This table has roughly 260,000 clones, about 92% appearing once. Material: peripheral blood, obtained on day 0 of AZD1222 vaccination. These receptors came from an adult in good health.

The chain is built from TRBV5-1 and TRBJ2-3; TRBD1 matches at 8 bases. The V gene end was trimmed by 4 bases and the J gene end by 2 bases; junction bases not matched to a gene: 6. The germline V gene has CDR1 SGHRS and CDR2 YFSETQ. This CDR3 comprises 15 residues. CDR3 in DNA: TGCGCCAGCAGCAGAAACAGGGGGTTCACAGATACGCAGTATTTT. Its translation: CASSRNRGFTDTQYF. Drawing the rest from reference TRBV5-1 and TRBJ2-3, the complete variable domain is KAGVTQTPRYLIKTRGQQVTLSCSPISGHRSVSWYQQTPGQGLQFLFEYFSETQRNKGNFPGRFSGRQFSNSRSEMNVSTLELGDSALYLCASSRNRGFTDTQYFGPGTRLTVL.

The V and J genes are TRBV10-3 and TRBJ1-2, with D unresolved. CDR1 and CDR2 from the germline V gene are ENHRY and SYGVKD. Between the trimmed V and J ends, which lost 6 bases and 4 bases, there was a span of 12 bases. The CDR3 is made up of 13 amino acids. CDR3 nucleotide sequence: TGTGCCATCAGCGAGGGCACCCCCTATGGCTACACCTTC. It yields the protein CAISEGTPYGYTF.

The chain joins TRBV30 to TRBJ1-2, with D unclear. Germline V gene lookup returns CDR1 GTSNPN and CDR2 SVGIG (reference sequence). This CDR3 contains 13 residues. V was shortened by 8 bases and J by 7 bases, with 20 bases between the two germline ends. DNA for the CDR3: TGTGCCATCTACCTTGGTGGATCTGCTGGCTACACCTTC. Translating gives CAIYLGGSAGYTF.

This clone has a single count. The chain recombines TRBV5-1 with TRBJ1-3, with no clear D. Trimming removed 0 bases from V and 1 base from J, with 5 bases in between. Germline V CDR1 and CDR2: SGHRS, YFSETQ. CDR3 size: 14 residues. This chain's CDR3 is CASSLENSGNTIYF. For the CDR3, the DNA is TGCGCCAGCAGCTTGGAAAATTCTGGAAACACCATATATTTT.

V gene TRBV19 combines with J gene TRBJ1-3; no reliable D call. Per the germline V gene, CDR1 is LNHDA and CDR2 is SQIVND (reference sequence). CDR3 length equals 15 residues. The V and J ends lost 3 bases and 0 bases respectively, with 9 bases between them. For the CDR3, the DNA is TGTGCCAGTAGTATCAACCATGACTCTGGAAACACCATATATTTT. Translating it yields CASSINHDSGNTIYF.

V gene TRBV2 combines with J gene TRBJ2-2, with 9 bases lining up with TRBD2. The CDR3 consists of 16 residues. Germline V CDR1 and CDR2: SNHLY, FYNNEI. V lost 8 bases, J lost 7 bases, and 14 bases stayed unmatched. CDR3 residues: CASLYSGSLSGGELFF. The CDR3 DNA is TGTGCCAGCCTTTATAGCGGGAGCTTGTCGGGCGGGGAGCTGTTTTTT.

This chain uses TRBV29-1 with TRBJ1-1; D remains unclear. Trimming took 5 bases from V and 0 from J, leaving 10 bases between them. The CDR3 covers 13 residues. The germline gives CDR1 SQVTM, CDR2 ANQGSEA. The CDR3 sequence is CSVRKPMNTEAFF. The CDR3 DNA sequence: TGCAGCGTTCGGAAGCCCATGAACACTGAAGCTTTCTTT.

The chain employs TRBV2 and TRBJ2-7; 9 bases are a match to TRBD1. The CDR3 sequence is 16 residues long. Germline V gene data show CDR1 as SNHLY and CDR2 as FYNNEI. V gave up 2 bases and J gave up 3 bases; unmatched junction bases: 8. The CDR3 nucleotides read TGTGCCAGCAGTGAATCGGGGGGACAGGGTAGCTACGAGCAGTACTTC. Translation gives CASSESGGQGSYEQYF.

The V call is TRBV9, the J call TRBJ2-3, with unresolved D. The CDR3 length is 14 residues. The V end lost 0 bases, the J end lost 0 bases, and 5 bases lay between the germline ends. Germline lookup yields CDR1 SGDLS and CDR2 YYNGEE. The CDR3, as DNA: TGTGCCAGCAGCGTAGGGGTTAGCACAGATACGCAGTATTTT. Translated, it gives CASSVGVSTDTQYF. Together with reference TRBV9 and TRBJ2-3, the CDR3 gives the full variable domain: DSGVTQTPKHLITATGQRVTLRCSPRSGDLSVYWYQQSLDQGLQFLIQYYNGEERAKGNILERFSAQQFPDLHSELNLSSLELGDSALYFCASSVGVSTDTQYFGPGTRLTVL.

The chain links TRBV5-4 to TRBJ2-5; D possibly corresponds to TRBD2 (5 bases). CDR3 length equals 15 residues. The V end lost 4 bases, the J end lost 1 base, and 14 bases lay between the germline ends. Per germline, CDR1 SGHNT and CDR2 YYREEE (reference sequence). CDR3 in amino acids: CASSSLTRGQETQYF. CDR3 DNA sequence: TGTGCCAGCAGCAGTCTTACTAGAGGCCAAGAGACCCAGTACTTC. Combining the CDR3 with reference TRBV5-4 and TRBJ2-5 gives the whole variable domain ETGVTQSPTHLIKTRGQQVTLRCSSQSGHNTVSWYQQALGQGPQFIFQYYREEENGRGNFPPRFSGLQFPNYSSELNVNALELDDSALYLCASSSLTRGQETQYFGPGTRLLVL.

This chain joins TRBV28 and TRBJ2-3; perhaps TRBD2 as D (6 bases). CDR1 is MDHEN, CDR2 SYDVKM, per germline. V was shortened by 5 bases and J by 5 bases, with 20 bases between the two germline ends. The CDR3 has 16 residues. CDR3 DNA sequence: TGTGCCAGCAGTCCGCCTCTTAACCCCGGGGGAGATACGCAGTATTTT. Protein sequence: CASSPPLNPGGDTQYF.

The V gene is TRBV6-5, the J gene TRBJ2-2; D gene unclear. The germline V and J ends were trimmed by 7 bases and 12 bases, with 21 bases remaining between them. CDR1 MNHEY and CDR2 SVGAGI come from the germline V gene. There are 14 residues in the CDR3. CDR3 in DNA: TGTGCCAGCAACTCCTTGGAGCAGGCCCTCAAGCTGTTTTTT. Protein product: CASNSLEQALKLFF.

The chain combines TRBV19 with TRBJ2-1; TRBD1 matches at 11 bases. Germline CDR1 and CDR2: LNHDA and SQIVND (reference sequence). V shed 5 bases, J shed 7 bases, and the junction held 7 bases outside the gene matches. The CDR3 is 15 amino acids. The CDR3 here is CASSAPGQGGNEQFF. CDR3 sequence (DNA): TGTGCCAGTAGTGCCCCGGGACAGGGGGGGAATGAGCAGTTCTTC.

This chain links TRBV9 with TRBJ2-6; TRBD2 aligns across 9 bases. Germline V gene lookup returns CDR1 SGDLS and CDR2 YYNGEE. The CDR3 covers 17 residues. Trimming cost V 2 bases and J 4 bases; bases outside gene matches: 7. The CDR3, as DNA: TGTGCCAGCAGCGTCCGCGGGGGGGCCCAAGGGGCCAACGTCCTGACTTTC. This sequence encodes CASSVRGGAQGANVLTF.

This clone was observed once. The chain employs TRBV6-5 and TRBJ1-2; no firm D call. V shed 0 bases and J shed 2 bases, with 7 bases lying between them. Germline lookup yields CDR1 MNHEY and CDR2 SVGAGI. The CDR3 runs to 14 residues. The CDR3 protein is CASSYSSGNYGYTF. The CDR3 nucleotides read TGTGCCAGCAGTTACTCGTCGGGGAACTATGGCTACACCTTC.

The chain uses TRBV3-1 (or the pseudogene TRBV3-2) and TRBJ1-4; perhaps TRBD1 as D (6 bases). The V gene's germline CDR1 is LGHDT and CDR2 YNNKEL (reference sequence). This CDR3 is 15 amino acids long. Trimming removed 0 bases at V and 13 bases at J, with 18 bases between. The CDR3 protein is CASSQDGGPSGGLFF. The DNA of the CDR3 is TGTGCCAGCAGCCAAGATGGGGGGCCGTCGGGAGGACTGTTTTTT.

This chain uses TRBV9 with TRBJ2-3; D is tentatively TRBD1 or TRBD2 (6 bases each). The CDR3 contains 16 residues. Germline CDR1 reads SGDLS; CDR2 reads YYNGEE. Trimming took 4 bases from V and 3 from J, leaving 18 bases between them. The CDR3 bases are TGTGCCAGCAGCCGAGGAGGGGGGTCCGGGACAGATACGCAGTATTTT. Protein: CASSRGGGSGTDTQYF.

V gene TRBV6-5 combines with J gene TRBJ1-1; TRBD1 aligns across 7 bases. Germline-derived CDR1 and CDR2 are MNHEY and SVGAGI. V gave up 8 bases and J gave up 3 bases; unmatched junction bases: 6. This CDR3 contains 13 residues. CDR3: CASVLTGHTEAFF. In DNA, the CDR3 is TGTGCCAGCGTCCTGACAGGGCACACTGAAGCTTTCTTT.

The gene calls are TRBV5-5 and TRBJ2-7; weak D call: TRBD1 (7 bases). Germline V lookup: CDR1 SGHKS, CDR2 YYEKEE (reference sequence). CDR3 length equals 16 residues. Trimming left V 4 bases short and J 3 bases short, with 20 bases between. CDR3 residues: CASSPEGALGIYEQYF. For the CDR3, the DNA is TGTGCCAGCAGCCCGGAGGGGGCCTTGGGAATCTACGAGCAGTACTTC.

This clone occurred once. J is TRBJ2-7 and V is TRBV19; TRBD2 matches 7 bases. The V gene's germline CDR1 is LNHDA and CDR2 SQIVND (reference sequence). The V segment lost 6 bases and the J segment 4 bases; nucleotides outside the gene matches: 9. The CDR3 extends over 14 amino acids. This chain's CDR3 is CASSSGTIPYEQYF. DNA of the CDR3: TGTGCCAGTAGCTCCGGGACTATACCTTACGAGCAGTACTTC.

The chain carries TRBV15 and TRBJ1-4, with 9 bases matching TRBD1. This CDR3 spans 17 amino acids. V shed 3 bases, J shed 3 bases, and the junction held 8 bases outside the gene matches. Germline-derived CDR1 and CDR2 are LNHNV and YYDKDF (reference sequence). Written as DNA, the CDR3 is TGTGCCACCAGCAGGGAAACAGGGGGCCGAGCTAATGAAAAACTGTTTTTT. Its translation: CATSRETGGRANEKLFF.

The CDR3 nucleotides are TGTGCCAGCAGTCCCCCCCGGGGTGAGCAGTTCTTC. Translated: CASSPPRGEQFF. This sequence joins TRBV28 and TRBJ2-1, with D maybe TRBD2 (5 bases). The length of the CDR3 is 12 residues. V was trimmed by 5 bases and J by 9 bases, leaving 11 bases between them. CDR1 and CDR2 from the germline V gene are MDHEN and SYDVKM. Full variable domain (rest looked up from reference TRBV28 and TRBJ2-1): DVKVTQSSRYLVKRTGEKVFLECVQDMDHENMFWYRQDPGLGLRLIYFSYDVKMKEKGDIPEGYSVSREKKERFSLILESASTNQTSMYLCASSPPRGEQFFGPGTRLTVL.

The chain is built from TRBV28 and TRBJ2-1, with 10 bases that match TRBD2. With V trimmed by 5 bases and J by 7 bases, 5 bases remained unmatched. There are 14 residues in the CDR3. Germline loops: CDR1 MDHEN, CDR2 SYDVKM. CDR3 residues: CASSVLAGDNEQFF. The CDR3 DNA reads as TGTGCCAGCAGTGTCCTAGCGGGGGATAATGAGCAGTTCTTC.

J is TRBJ2-1 and V is TRBV2, with 10 bases that match TRBD2. V dropped 6 bases and J dropped 7; count of bases not matched to a gene: 6. From germline, CDR1 is SNHLY and CDR2 FYNNEI. The CDR3 covers 14 residues. For the CDR3, the DNA is TGTGCCAGCAGCACGCAGACTAGCGGGAATGAGCAGTTCTTC. Translated, it gives CASSTQTSGNEQFF.

The CDR3 DNA is TGTGCCAGCAGTTACTCGCAAGGCGATTATGGCTACACCTTC. It translates to CASSYSQGDYGYTF. V is TRBV6-5 and J is TRBJ1-2; D is ambiguous. CDR1 and CDR2 from the germline V gene are MNHEY and SVGAGI. V was pared by 0 bases and J by 5 bases, with 10 bases between. The CDR3 covers 14 residues.